The T cell receptor beta chain under discussion was sequenced for a study of blood T cell repertoires in COVID-19. Study at large: Sites in the United States, Italy and Spain provided acute and convalescent COVID-19 samples. T cells, B-cell-depleted T cells, or PBMCs provided the cDNA or gDNA that served as material.

The CDR3 is 15 residues long. Germline lookup yields CDR1 SGHTA and CDR2 FQGNSA. V was clipped by 2 bases and J by 0 bases, with 8 bases between them. As handled by the study authors: Counts of nucleated cells, estimated from reference gene primer amplification, were obtained. Assay: immunoSEQ multiplex PCR; the TCRdb copy retains only in-frame clones and omits some. The V and J calls and clone size are taken from that table; D and trimming were inferred from the DNA. The sample lists 120,000 to 150,000 clones, 76% seen once, with around 4.4% in the top ten. This receptor was taken from a man between 60 and 70 years old with acute or convalescent COVID-19. This chain connects TRBV7-2 to TRBJ1-3; D unclear. Sample: peripheral blood. The DNA of the CDR3 is TGTGCCAGCAGCTTATGGAGAACCTCTGGAAACACCATATATTTT. Its protein is CASSLWRTSGNTIYF.